This paragraph reports one TCR beta chain. J was trimmed by 1 base and V by 0 bases; bases with no gene match: 6. The CDR3 contains 17 residues. The germline CDR1 and CDR2 sequences are MGHRA and YSYEKL. The data were produced by immunoSEQ multiplex PCR, yet TCRdb's version contains in-frame clones alone and is incomplete. The sample contains about 160,000 clones, approximately 82% of which appear only once. These data originate in a study of blood T cell repertoires in COVID-19. As for the study in general: T cells, B-cell-depleted T cells, or PBMCs provided the cDNA or gDNA that served as material.

Sequenced material: peripheral blood. The TCR comes from a man aged 70-80 years who had recovered from COVID-19. The chain couples TRBV4-1 to TRBJ1-5; TRBD1 matches 7 bases. CDR3 amino acids: CASSQESQQGSNQPQHF. The CDR3 DNA reads as TGCGCCAGCAGCCAAGAATCCCAACAGGGGAGCAATCAGCCCCAGCATTTT.